These T cell receptor beta chains were read from a single sample in a study of shared clonotypes between healthy human individuals. Measured with immunoSEQ multiplex PCR; TCRdb has only the in-frame clones, and not every one. Of about 560,000 clones listed, roughly four fifths are singletons. Sequencing was done on a sample of PBMCs. The receptors derive from a middle-aged woman in good health. Some clones in this sample may be carry-over from other donors' samples. CDR3s include the opening cysteine and the closing phenylalanine or tryptophan. Each record gives: clone size, V gene, CDR3 protein. Rows give clone size only sometimes, using once, few, many, or a class for an expanded clone.

once | TRBV29-1 | CSVASGESDTQYF
. | TRBV5-4 | CASSLASSGWVRGIGETQYF
. | TRBV28 | CASSSRGLAVNTDTQYF
. | TRBV2 | CASSSVPWEGYTF
once | TRBV4-1 | CASSRGPVNEKLFF
few | TRBV28 | CASSSDTGAWTEAFF
. | TRBV27 | CASSSLEGSSYEQYF
. | TRBV28 | CASSSGAGYGYTF
. | TRBV6-6 | CASSLNRGMNTEAFF
. | TRBV5-1 | CASSLDSPGDGGGYTF
. | TRBV5-4 | CASSLGLAGTYEQYF
. | TRBV30 | CAWTPGQLSGNTIYF
. | TRBV28 | CASRAEVSGANVLTF
. | TRBV6-5 | CASGFGTGELFF
. | TRBV15 | CATSRMGLAGNNEQFF
. | TRBV5-1 | CASRRDRPNTGELFF
. | TRBV29-1 | CSVEGGPSTDTQYF
few | TRBV7-9 | CASSLVDWTDTQYF
. | TRBV7-3 | CASSFSGRANEQFF
. | TRBV5-1 | CASSLYGTGAGGNYEQYF
many | TRBV7-2 | CASSWKGQVNTEAFF
once | TRBV7-2 | CASSPPRQAGQYF
. | TRBV6-1 | CASSELAYTEDEQFF
. | TRBV28 | CASSFHQGNTGELFF
. | TRBV18 | CASSPRGTGNEKLFF
. | TRBV7-2 | CASSISTGGELFGEQFF
. | TRBV30 | CAWSPIRAGEEQYF
. | TRBV29-1 | CSVEDLQYEQYF
. | TRBV6-1 | CASGDGRWGYGYTF
once | TRBV19 | CASQLMAVGQGEYYSNQPQHF
many | TRBV7-9 | CASSLIAGAYNEQFF
. | TRBV11-2 | CASSQAARETQYF
. | TRBV30 | CAWSVQTGGIYTF
few | TRBV18 | CASSMTSGTAYGYTF
. | TRBV7-2 | CASSLEHRLGQYF
once | TRBV28 | CASSPRDNRQQYF
. | TRBV7-9 | CASSLPSGNEQFF
. | TRBV30 | CAWSFPPQGGYGYTF
. | TRBV30 | CAWSDGSDEQYF
few | TRBV5-1 | CASSLGLAGVYQETQYF
many | TRBV30 | CAWSDTTGTRATYEQYF
few | TRBV5-4 | CASSGGGGTWETQYF
. | TRBV28 | CASSSRGNEQFF
. | TRBV28 | CASRDGGTQPQHF
. | TRBV5-6 | CASNDRFSLGGNVLTF
. | TRBV19 | CASSIFGERQPQHF